The 10 T cell receptor beta chains reported below all come from one sample, sequenced in a study of blood T cell repertoires in COVID-19. Clones were read by immunoSEQ multiplex PCR, and TCRdb kept only the in-frame ones, dropping some. The sample has 150,000 to 200,000 clones, around 76% seen once. The sequencing input was PBMCs or T cells enriched from blood (not recorded which). These receptors were collected from a woman in her forties or fifties with acute COVID-19.

The chain joins TRBV11-2 to TRBJ1-1; no firm D call. The CDR3 is 15 residues long. Trimming pared 0 bases from V and 4 bases from J, leaving 12 bases between. The germline gives CDR1 SGHAT, CDR2 FQNNGV. CDR3 DNA: TGTGCCAGCAGCTTAGATCGGGTGAGTGTCACTGAAGCTTTCTTT. This gives the protein CASSLDRVSVTEAFF.

V and J are TRBV19 and TRBJ1-1; D is unclear. CDR1 LNHDA and CDR2 SQIVND come from the germline V gene (reference sequence). V dropped 4 bases and J dropped 10 bases, with 19 bases sitting between them. The CDR3 has 14 amino acids. CDR3 bases: TGTGCCAGTAGTACCCAGTTGGAGGATCCGCGAGCTTTCTTT. Translated: CASSTQLEDPRAFF. The full variable domain, its missing parts supplied by reference TRBV19 and TRBJ1-1, is DGGITQSPKYLFRKEGQNVTLSCEQNLNHDAMYWYRQDPGQGLRLIYYSQIVNDFQKGDIAEGYSVSREKKESFPLTVTSAQKNPTAFYLCASSTQLEDPRAFFGQGTRLTVV.

The J gene is TRBJ2-2, the V gene TRBV11-2; 7 positions agree with TRBD1. The CDR3 is 15 residues long. CDR1 and CDR2 from the germline V gene are SGHAT and FQNNGV. The V and J ends lost 3 bases and 1 base, in that order; junction bases with no gene match: 2. CDR3 loop: CASSFDRVNTGELFF. Written as DNA, the CDR3 is TGTGCCAGCAGCTTCGACAGGGTGAACACCGGGGAGCTGTTTTTT.

The chain uses TRBV18 and TRBJ2-3; perhaps TRBD2 as D (7 bases). The germline V gene encodes CDR1 KGHSH and CDR2 LQKENI. The CDR3 extends over 15 amino acids. V shed 5 bases and J shed 6 bases, with 18 bases lying between them. CDR3 sequence: CASSVRGAASDTQYF. Here the CDR3 DNA reads TGTGCCAGCTCAGTACGGGGGGCAGCTTCTGATACGCAGTATTTT.

The rearrangement uses TRBV6-5 and TRBJ1-4; a possible D gene is TRBD1 (5 bases). The CDR3 is 14 residues long. Per the germline V gene, CDR1 is MNHEY and CDR2 is SVGAGI. The V and J ends lost 6 bases and 2 bases respectively, with 10 bases between them. The CDR3 DNA reads TGTGCCAGCAGGTTCGGGGGGACTAATGAAAAACTGTTTTTT. It specifies CASRFGGTNEKLFF.

This chain uses TRBV19 with TRBJ1-3; D unresolved. Germline values: CDR1 LNHDA, CDR2 SQIVND (reference sequence). Trimming stripped 5 bases from V and 4 bases from J, with 6 bases between. This CDR3 has 12 amino acids. The CDR3 loop is CASSARGNTIYF. In DNA, the CDR3 is TGTGCCAGTAGTGCCAGGGGAAACACCATATATTTT. Together with reference TRBV19 and TRBJ1-3, the CDR3 gives the full variable domain: DGGITQSPKYLFRKEGQNVTLSCEQNLNHDAMYWYRQDPGQGLRLIYYSQIVNDFQKGDIAEGYSVSREKKESFPLTVTSAQKNPTAFYLCASSARGNTIYFGEGSWLTVV.

This clone has just one count. The chain is built from TRBV29-1 and TRBJ1-5; TRBD1 might be the D (6 bases). Deletions cut 0 bases from V and 11 bases from J, with 14 bases between. There are 13 residues in the CDR3. CDR1 is SQVTM, CDR2 ANQGSEA, per germline. CDR3 nucleotides: TGCAGCGTTGAAGATTTAGACAGGCGCACCCAGCATTTT. This sequence encodes CSVEDLDRRTQHF.

This chain joins TRBV5-4 and TRBJ2-1; 7 bases map to TRBD1. The germline CDR1 and CDR2 sequences are SGHNT and YYREEE (reference sequence). This CDR3 spans 15 amino acids. The V and J ends lost 2 bases and 2 bases, in that order; junction bases with no gene match: 4. CDR3 DNA sequence: TGTGCCAGCAGCTTTAGACAGGGTCCCTACAATGAGCAGTTCTTC. Translated, it gives CASSFRQGPYNEQFF.

V usage is TRBV5-8 and J usage is TRBJ1-4, with D possibly being TRBD1 (5 bases). Germline V lookup: CDR1 SGHTS, CDR2 YDEGEE. The CDR3 runs to 14 residues. Deletions cut 3 bases from V and 5 bases from J, with 11 bases between. CDR3 nucleotide sequence: TGTGCCAGCAGCTCGACAGCTTACAATGAAAAACTGTTTTTT. Protein sequence: CASSSTAYNEKLFF.

J is TRBJ2-7 and V is TRBV6-5, with D possibly TRBD1 on 5 matching bases. V was pared by 4 bases and J by 3 bases, with 13 bases between. The CDR3 consists of 14 residues. The germline V gene has CDR1 MNHEY and CDR2 SVGAGI. The CDR3 nucleotides read TGTGCCAGCAGTTTAAATTGGGGCAGCTACGAGCAGTACGTC. Residues: CASSLNWGSYEQYV.